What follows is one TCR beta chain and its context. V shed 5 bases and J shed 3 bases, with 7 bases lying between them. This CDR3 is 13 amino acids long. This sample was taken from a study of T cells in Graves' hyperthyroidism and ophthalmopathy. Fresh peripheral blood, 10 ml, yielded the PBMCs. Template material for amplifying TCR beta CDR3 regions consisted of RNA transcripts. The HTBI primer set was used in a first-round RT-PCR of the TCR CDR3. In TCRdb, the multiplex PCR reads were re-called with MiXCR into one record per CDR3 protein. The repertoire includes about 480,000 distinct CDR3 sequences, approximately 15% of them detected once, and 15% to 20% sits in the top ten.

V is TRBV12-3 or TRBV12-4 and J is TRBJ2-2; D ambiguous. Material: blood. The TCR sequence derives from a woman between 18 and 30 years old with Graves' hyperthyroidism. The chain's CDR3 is CASSTSDTGELFF. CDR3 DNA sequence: TGTGCCAGCAGTACCTCGGACACCGGGGAGCTGTTTTTT.